The TCR beta chain under discussion was sequenced for a study of T cells in Graves' hyperthyroidism and ophthalmopathy. Notes on the study in general: Blood samples included most of the expanded thyroid clonotypes exceeding 0.001. Stable hyperthyroidism and ophthalmopathy were separated using 13 V-J signatures.

Aged 18 to 65, the patients had hyperthyroidism that was newly diagnosed and had lasted under 2 months. Template material for amplifying TCR beta CDR3 regions consisted of RNA transcripts. The study used the HTBI primer set for a first-round RT-PCR of the TCR CDR3. One entry per CDR3 protein, called by TCRdb with MiXCR from the multiplex PCR reads. This sample carries just over 550,000 distinct CDR3 sequences, roughly 46% of them seen once, and the ten largest clones take nearly 8.5%. The CDR3 totals 16 residues. Germline assignment: CDR1 KGHDR and CDR2 SFDVKD. Remarks on this clonotype: Antigen unknown. The junction departs from germline at one end; a sequencing error may be responsible.

Sequences were obtained from peripheral blood or thyroid tissue (not recorded which). The TCR sequence derives from a woman aged 18-30 years with Graves' hyperthyroidism. The gene calls are TRBV24-1 and TRBJ2-1; weak D call: TRBD1 (6 bases). TRBJ2-7 matches the DNA end more closely, so the J call is doubtful. The CDR3 DNA follows: TGTGCCAGCAGTGCTAAACAGGGCAGGAGTTACAATGAGCAGTACTTC. Its protein is CASSAKQGRSYNEQYF.